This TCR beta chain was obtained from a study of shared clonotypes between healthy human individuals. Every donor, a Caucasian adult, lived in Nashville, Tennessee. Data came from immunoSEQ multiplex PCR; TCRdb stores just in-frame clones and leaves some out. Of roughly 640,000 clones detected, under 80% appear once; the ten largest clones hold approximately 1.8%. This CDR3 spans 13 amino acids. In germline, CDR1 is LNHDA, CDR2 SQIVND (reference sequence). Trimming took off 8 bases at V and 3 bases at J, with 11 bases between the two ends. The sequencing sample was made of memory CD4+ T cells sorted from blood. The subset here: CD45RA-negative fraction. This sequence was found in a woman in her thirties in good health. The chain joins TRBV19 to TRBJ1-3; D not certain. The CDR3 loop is CASQTVGGNTIYF. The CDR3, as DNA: TGTGCCAGTCAGACGGTCGGTGGAAACACCATATATTTT.